Listed here are 28 T cell receptor beta chains from one sample, sequenced in a study of immune cell composition in non-small cell lung cancer. The method was immunoSEQ multiplex PCR; TCRdb's version includes in-frame clones alone and lacks a portion of them. The sample includes fewer than 8,000 clones, 78% seen only once; the top ten take approximately 15%. Sample: lung tumor tissue. All receptors derive from a human donor with non-small cell lung cancer.

This chain joins TRBV7-3 and TRBJ1-2, with 9 bases aligning to TRBD1. V was pared by 6 bases and J by 6 bases, with 11 bases of the junction left unmatched. This CDR3 spans 15 amino acids. CDR1 and CDR2 from the germline V gene are SGHTA and FQGTGA. The CDR3 DNA is TGTGCCAGCAGTATACAGGGGGCGCTTTTGGATGGCTACACCTTC. It is translated as CASSIQGALLDGYTF.

This clone came up a few times. The V gene is TRBV7-3, the J gene TRBJ1-1; TRBD1 might be the D (5 bases). The germline gives CDR1 SGHTA, CDR2 FQGTGA. This CDR3 has 14 residues. V was trimmed by 2 bases and J by 1 base, leaving 8 bases between them. DNA for the CDR3: TGTGCCAGCAGCTTAGGGCAGGGGAACACTGAAGCTTTCTTT. This codes for CASSLGQGNTEAFF. The complete variable domain, with remaining parts taken from reference TRBV7-3 and TRBJ1-1, reads GAGVSQTPSNKVTEKGKYVELRCDPISGHTALYWYRQSLGQGPEFLIYFQGTGAADDSGLPNDRFFAVRPEGSVSTLKIQRTERGDSAVYLCASSLGQGNTEAFFGQGTRLTVV.

The CDR3 region is CASSPGQGSYEQYF. DNA for the CDR3: TGTGCCAGCAGCCCGGGACAGGGGAGCTACGAGCAGTACTTC. This chain links TRBV5-4 with TRBJ2-7, with 10 bases aligning to TRBD1. Germline V gene lookup returns CDR1 SGHNT and CDR2 YYREEE (reference sequence). The CDR3 spans 14 residues. V gave up 4 bases and J gave up 3 bases; unmatched junction bases: 4.

The V call is TRBV7-2, the J call TRBJ2-1, with D maybe TRBD2 (6 bases). The V gene lost 6 bases and the J gene lost 3 bases, with 15 bases spanning the gap. Germline V gene data show CDR1 as SGHTA and CDR2 as FQGNSA. The CDR3 is made up of 15 amino acids. This CDR3 reads CASSVMEGGYNEQFF. The CDR3 region has the DNA TGTGCCAGCAGTGTAATGGAGGGTGGCTACAATGAGCAGTTCTTC.

This sequence joins TRBV6-5 and TRBJ1-1; possible D gene TRBD1, 6 bases. Trimming took 8 bases from V and 7 from J, leaving 17 bases between them. The CDR3 has 13 residues. Germline lookup yields CDR1 MNHEY and CDR2 SVGAGI. CDR3 DNA sequence: TGTGCCAGCCACGGTCGGGGGGCAGATGAAGCTTTCTTT. This sequence encodes CASHGRGADEAFF.

This chain links TRBV5-1 with TRBJ2-3, with TRBD2 matching 9 bases. The trim removed 1 base at V and 6 bases at J, leaving 6 bases unmatched. This CDR3 is built from 15 residues. CDR1 and CDR2 from the germline V gene are SGHRS and YFSETQ. The CDR3 DNA reads as TGCGCCAGCAGCTTGAATAGCGGGAGTTCGGATACGCAGTATTTT. As protein: CASSLNSGSSDTQYF. The whole variable domain, remainder taken from reference TRBV5-1 and TRBJ2-3, is KAGVTQTPRYLIKTRGQQVTLSCSPISGHRSVSWYQQTPGQGLQFLFEYFSETQRNKGNFPGRFSGRQFSNSRSEMNVSTLELGDSALYLCASSLNSGSSDTQYFGPGTRLTVL.

J is TRBJ1-5 and V is TRBV10-3; TRBD1 is a possible D gene (5 bases). Trimming left V 3 bases short and J 2 bases short, with 11 bases between. The CDR3 is made up of 15 amino acids. The V gene's germline CDR1 is ENHRY and CDR2 SYGVKD. The CDR3 is CAISDGGVGNQPQHF. CDR3 bases: TGTGCCATCAGTGATGGGGGGGTCGGCAATCAGCCCCAGCATTTT.

The chain is built from TRBV19 and TRBJ1-5, with TRBD1 as a possible D gene (5 bases). From germline, CDR1 is LNHDA and CDR2 SQIVND (reference sequence). The CDR3 covers 15 residues. V lost 3 bases to trimming and J lost 6 bases, with 15 bases between them. CDR3 protein: CASSMAGYGPQPQHF. For the CDR3, the DNA is TGTGCCAGTAGTATGGCAGGGTACGGTCCTCAGCCCCAGCATTTT. Full variable domain (remainder filled in from reference TRBV19 and TRBJ1-5): DGGITQSPKYLFRKEGQNVTLSCEQNLNHDAMYWYRQDPGQGLRLIYYSQIVNDFQKGDIAEGYSVSREKKESFPLTVTSAQKNPTAFYLCASSMAGYGPQPQHFGDGTRLSIL.

The gene calls are TRBV4-1 and TRBJ2-3; 8 positions match TRBD2. This CDR3 comprises 15 residues. Per the germline V gene, CDR1 is MGHRA and CDR2 is YSYEKL. V lost 1 base to trimming and J lost 0 bases; unmatched junction nucleotides: 0. The CDR3 reads CASSQAGGSTDTQYF. In nucleotides, the CDR3 is TGCGCCAGCAGCCAAGCGGGGGGGAGCACAGATACGCAGTATTTT.

The chain joins TRBV11-2 to TRBJ2-2; 7 bases are a match to TRBD2. The ends lost 1 base at V and 4 bases at J; junction bases unmatched: 6. CDR3 length: 16 amino acids. Germline CDR1 reads SGHAT; CDR2 reads FQNNGV. CDR3 nucleotide sequence: TGTGCCAGCAGCTTAGGGTTAGCGGGCCCCACCGGGGAGCTGTTTTTT. It translates to CASSLGLAGPTGELFF. The full variable domain, in which reference TRBV11-2 and TRBJ2-2 provide the parts outside the CDR3, is EAGVAQSPRYKIIEKRQSVAFWCNPISGHATLYWYQQILGQGPKLLIQFQNNGVVDDSQLPKDRFSAERLKGVDSTLKIQPAKLEDSAVYLCASSLGLAGPTGELFFGEGSRLTVL.

The chain joins TRBV23-1 to TRBJ2-2; 10 bases are a match to TRBD1. TRBV23-1 is filed as an ORF, its function uncertain. V lost 0 bases to trimming and J lost 4 bases; unmatched junction nucleotides: 2. CDR3 size: 16 residues. CDR3 in DNA: TGCGCCAGCAGTCAATCTCGGGACAGGGGCACCGGGGAGCTGTTTTTT. Translated: CASSQSRDRGTGELFF.

The V gene is TRBV5-1, the J gene TRBJ2-7, with 7 bases aligning to TRBD1. Germline V CDR1 and CDR2: SGHRS, YFSETQ. With V trimmed by 3 bases and J by 1 base, 13 bases remained unmatched. This CDR3 contains 17 residues. The CDR3 DNA is TGCGCCAGCAGCTCCCGCCGACAGGGTTCCGGGTCCTACGAGCAGTACTTC. Amino acids: CASSSRRQGSGSYEQYF.

The V and J genes are TRBV19 and TRBJ1-2; 7 bases line up with TRBD1. The CDR3 extends over 14 amino acids. Unmatched junction bases numbered 4, after V lost 2 bases and J lost 4 bases. The germline gives CDR1 LNHDA, CDR2 SQIVND (reference sequence). DNA for the CDR3: TGTGCCAGTAGTATACCAGGGGGATTCTATGGCTACACCTTC. It encodes CASSIPGGFYGYTF.

The chain is built from TRBV28 and TRBJ1-1, with TRBD1 matching 7 bases. This CDR3 has 15 amino acids. The trim removed 2 bases at V and 4 bases at J, leaving 7 bases unmatched. Germline loops: CDR1 MDHEN, CDR2 SYDVKM. This chain's CDR3 is CASSLPGGDFTEAFF. The CDR3 DNA sequence: TGTGCCAGCAGTTTACCAGGGGGAGACTTCACTGAAGCTTTCTTT.

V gene TRBV5-1 combines with J gene TRBJ2-3, with 8 bases lining up with TRBD2. The V gene's germline CDR1 is SGHRS and CDR2 YFSETQ. The CDR3 has 15 amino acids. Trimming took 7 bases from V and 1 from J; bases not matched to a gene: 8. CDR3 amino acids: CASGRSGRGTDTQYF. DNA for the CDR3: TGCGCCAGCGGACGGAGCGGGAGAGGCACAGATACGCAGTATTTT.

The rearrangement links TRBV7-3 to TRBJ2-1; TRBD2 matches 7 bases. The CDR3 contains 15 residues. V shed 4 bases and J 4 bases; nucleotides not matched to a gene: 7. In germline, CDR1 is SGHTA, CDR2 FQGTGA. CDR3 loop: CASSSAGLGYNEQFF. CDR3 sequence (DNA): TGTGCCAGCAGCTCAGCCGGACTAGGGTACAATGAGCAGTTCTTC.

CDR3 region: CASSARSPTGDRAQYF. The CDR3 DNA is TGTGCCAGCAGCGCCCGGAGTCCTACCGGAGACCGGGCCCAGTACTTC. The chain combines TRBV5-4 with TRBJ2-5; D remains ambiguous. V lost 4 bases and J lost 9, with 25 bases in between. CDR1 SGHNT and CDR2 YYREEE come from the germline V gene (reference sequence). The CDR3 is 16 residues long.

This clone has a single count. The genes are TRBV7-9 and TRBJ1-5; D unresolved. This CDR3 contains 19 residues. The V end lost 2 bases, the J end lost 4 bases, and 24 bases lay between the germline ends. Germline values: CDR1 SEHNR, CDR2 FQNEAQ (reference sequence). Here the CDR3 DNA reads TGTGCCAGCAGCTTATTCCCCCCGGAGGGCCGAGTGACTAATCAGCCCCAGCATTTT. It yields the protein CASSLFPPEGRVTNQPQHF. Together with reference TRBV7-9 and TRBJ1-5, the CDR3 gives the full variable domain: DTGVSQNPRHKITKRGQNVTFRCDPISEHNRLYWYRQTLGQGPEFLTYFQNEAQLEKSRLLSDRFSAERPKGSFSTLEIQRTEQGDSAMYLCASSLFPPEGRVTNQPQHFGDGTRLSIL.

V usage is TRBV6-5 and J usage is TRBJ1-1; D is perhaps TRBD1 (5 bases). Germline V gives CDR1 MNHEY, CDR2 SVGAGI. There are 13 residues in the CDR3. V was pared by 5 bases and J by 0 bases, with 7 bases between. In DNA, the CDR3 is TGTGCCAGCAGTATACAGGTGAACACTGAAGCTTTCTTT. Encoded protein: CASSIQVNTEAFF.

CDR3 sequence: CASSYNGAGGDEAFF. The CDR3 coding sequence is TGTGCCAGCAGTTACAACGGGGCAGGGGGCGACGAAGCTTTCTTT. The V and J genes are TRBV6-5 and TRBJ1-1; 8 bases agree with TRBD1. V was clipped by 2 bases and J by 8 bases; unmatched bases: 10. Germline V lookup: CDR1 MNHEY, CDR2 SVGAGI. The CDR3 extends over 15 amino acids.

The chain employs TRBV7-6 and TRBJ2-1; 8 bases are a match to TRBD2. V shed 0 bases and J 5 bases; nucleotides not matched to a gene: 6. CDR1 is SGHVS, CDR2 FNYEAQ, per germline. The CDR3 spans 16 residues. DNA for the CDR3: TGTGCCAGCAGCTTAGCGCCCGCGGGGGGCAACAATGAGCAGTTCTTC. Protein product: CASSLAPAGGNNEQFF.

The chain has TRBV10-2 and TRBJ2-3; D perhaps matches TRBD1 (6 bases). This CDR3 region has 14 residues. Trimming left V 7 bases short and J 5 bases short, with 16 bases between. Germline V gene lookup returns CDR1 WSHSY and CDR2 SAAADI. Here the CDR3 DNA reads TGCGCCAGCACCGACAAGGACAGCCTAGATACGCAGTATTTT. Its protein product is CASTDKDSLDTQYF.

This clone was observed once. V is TRBV5-1 and J is TRBJ1-5; D perhaps matches TRBD1 (6 bases). This CDR3 contains 16 residues. V was trimmed by 4 bases and J by 5 bases, leaving 19 bases between them. The germline CDR1 and CDR2 sequences are SGHRS and YFSETQ. CDR3 DNA sequence: TGCGCCAGCAGCCCTGGCCCCGCAGGGGCATATCAGCCCCAGCATTTT. Amino acids: CASSPGPAGAYQPQHF.

The rearrangement links TRBV5-1 to TRBJ2-2, with a tentative D call TRBD2 (6 bases). Germline V lookup: CDR1 SGHRS, CDR2 YFSETQ. There are 17 residues in the CDR3. The ends were cut back, 0 bases at V and 0 bases at J, with 12 bases in the middle. CDR3 bases: TGCGCCAGCAGCTTGGCCAGTGCGGGGACGAACACCGGGGAGCTGTTTTTT. It translates to CASSLASAGTNTGELFF.

The chain has TRBV7-7 and TRBJ2-7, with 8 positions matching TRBD1. The junction had 6 bases not matched to a gene; V was cut back by 6 bases and J by 5 bases. Germline CDR1 SSHAT, CDR2 FNYEAQ (reference sequence). This CDR3 has 13 residues. CDR3 amino acids: CASSQDRVHEQYF. The CDR3 nucleotides are TGTGCCAGCAGTCAGGACAGGGTCCACGAGCAGTACTTC.

V is TRBV14 and J is TRBJ2-7; 10 bases are shared with TRBD1. The CDR3 spans 15 residues. V dropped 2 bases and J dropped 5; count of bases not matched to a gene: 6. The germline gives CDR1 SGHDN, CDR2 FVKESK. CDR3 DNA sequence: TGTGCCAGCAGCCAAAGGACAGGGGGGTTCCACGAGCAGTACTTC. It codes for CASSQRTGGFHEQYF. Filled out from reference TRBV14 and TRBJ2-7, the complete variable domain reads EAGVTQFPSHSVIEKGQTVTLRCDPISGHDNLYWYRRVMGKEIKFLLHFVKESKQDESGMPNNRFLAERTGGTYSTLKVQPAELEDSGVYFCASSQRTGGFHEQYFGPGTRLTVT.

The chain is built from TRBV7-6 and TRBJ1-1; 7 bases agree with TRBD1. This CDR3 region has 15 residues. CDR1 is SGHVS and CDR2 is FNYEAQ in the germline V gene. V gave up 5 bases and J gave up 4 bases; unmatched junction bases: 10. The DNA for the CDR3 is TGTGCCAGCAGCCTGACCCAGGGGGATGGCACTGAAGCTTTCTTT. Translating gives CASSLTQGDGTEAFF.

The V and J genes are TRBV28 and TRBJ2-7, with a weak D call TRBD2 (6 bases). V was cut by 5 bases and J by 2 bases, with 13 bases left in between. The CDR3 totals 14 residues. Germline V gives CDR1 MDHEN, CDR2 SYDVKM. CDR3 loop: CASSPGVLPYEQYF. CDR3 nucleotides: TGTGCCAGCAGTCCGGGAGTACTTCCCTACGAGCAGTACTTC.